A selection of T cell receptor beta chains follows, all from one sample in a study of healthy donors' naive CD4 and CD8 T cells. TCRdb used MiXCR to reprocess the reads, holding one entry per CDR3 protein. Of 150,000 to 200,000 distinct CDR3 sequences in the sample, nearly 75% were seen once. Input material: naive CD4+ and CD8+ T cells sorted from blood, pooled from several donors. These receptors were taken from a pool of human donors in good health; the sample pools cells from several healthy donors. Both conserved end residues are part of each CDR3. A D gene is named only where the DNA matches it firmly. Not every row has a clone size; where given, it reads once, few, many or a size class.

16 TRBJ1-1 TRBV4-1 NA NA TGCGCCAGCAGCCAAGATCGGTATAGGGCGGACACTGAAGCTTTCTTT CASSQDRYRADTEAFF
14 TRBJ2-3 TRBV12-3/TRBV12-4 few NA TGTGCCAGCTGCTCGGGCCTGGAGGCCGATACGCAGTATTTT CASCSGLEADTQYF
11 TRBJ1-3 TRBV29-1 NA NA TGCAGCGTCACACAATGGGACACCATATATTTT CSVTQWDTIYF
16 TRBJ1-1 TRBV6-1 NA NA TGTGCCAGCAGCCGAAGATTAGGGGCTGGGAACACTGAAGCTTTCTTT CASSRRLGAGNTEAFF
14 TRBJ2-5 TRBV5-6 NA NA TGTGCCAGCAGCTTGTTAGGAGTTGGGGAGACCCAGTACTTC CASSLLGVGETQYF
13 TRBJ1-2 TRBV20-1 NA TRBD1 TGCAGTGCTAGGTCGGGACAGGGCCATGGCTACACCTTC CSARSGQGHGYTF
17 TRBJ1-5 TRBV19 NA TRBD1 TGTGCCAGTAGTATATCCGGACTCGGACAGGGGACTCAGCCCCAGCATTTT CASSISGLGQGTQPQHF
16 TRBJ2-2 TRBV20-1 NA TRBD2 TGCAGTGCTATAGGGACTAGCGGGAGGAGGGTGGGGGAGCTGTTTTTT CSAIGTSGRRVGELFF
15 TRBJ2-3 TRBV20-1 NA TRBD1 TGCAGTGCTAGAGATAGGGGGCCGGGCACAGATACGCAGTATTTT CSARDRGPGTDTQYF
13 TRBJ1-1 TRBV29-1 NA TRBD1 TGCAGCGTCATACAGGGGGCGAACACTGAAGCTTTCTTT CSVIQGANTEAFF
22 TRBJ2-3 TRBV5-6 NA TRBD1 TGTGCCAGCAGCTCCATATTCTCGGGACAGGGAAGGCCCAATTGGAGGACAGATACGCAGTATTTT CASSSIFSGQGRPNWRTDTQYF
15 TRBJ1-3 TRBV30 NA NA TGTGCCTGGAGTCTTGGCGACAGCTCTGGAAACACCATATATTTT CAWSLGDSSGNTIYF
11 TRBJ2-2 TRBV29-1 NA NA TGCTCGGACGGGAACACCGGGGAGCTGTTTTTT CSDGNTGELFF
15 TRBJ1-6 TRBV2 NA NA TGTGCCAGCAGCACCGTATGGAGGACTAATTCACCCCTCCACTTT CASSTVWRTNSPLHF
14 TRBJ2-1 TRBV20-1 NA TRBD1 TGCAGTGCTAAAACAGGGGTGGTCTACAATGAGCAGTTCTTC CSAKTGVVYNEQFF
15 TRBJ2-5 TRBV19 NA NA TGTGCCAGTAGTACCGGGCAGGGGATGAGGGAGACCCAGTACTTC CASSTGQGMRETQYF
12 TRBJ2-7 TRBV12-3/TRBV12-4 NA NA TGTGCCAGCAGGTACACCTCCTACGAGCAGTACTTC CASRYTSYEQYF
11 TRBJ2-1 TRBV6-2/TRBV6-3 NA NA TGTGCCAGCAGTCCGGGAGTTGAGCAGTTCTTC CASSPGVEQFF
16 TRBJ2-2 TRBV6-2/TRBV6-3 once TRBD2 TGTGCCAGCATAACGGGACTAGCGGGAGGAGCCGGGGAGCTGTTTTTT CASITGLAGGAGELFF
15 TRBJ1-1 TRBV6-1 NA NA TGTGCCAGCAGTGAAGCCCCGACAAGGGACACTGAAGCTTTCTTT CASSEAPTRDTEAFF
13 TRBJ1-2 TRBV29-1 few NA TGCAGCGTGAGCGCGGAGGGTAACTATGGCTACACCTTC CSVSAEGNYGYTF
13 TRBJ1-2 TRBV19 NA NA TGTGCCAGTAGTATAGGCGGAACCTATGGCTACACCTTC CASSIGGTYGYTF
15 TRBJ2-7 TRBV19 NA NA TGTGCCAGTAGTACCCCACAGAGGCCCTCCTACGAGCAGTACTTC CASSTPQRPSYEQYF
11 TRBJ1-4 TRBV29-1 NA NA TGCAGCGTTGGGGAACAGCGACCCGTGTTTTTT CSVGEQRPVFF
15 TRBJ2-3 TRBV27 NA NA TGTGCCAGCAGTTTACCTGGACCGACCACAGATACGCAGTATTTT CASSLPGPTTDTQYF
17 TRBJ1-2 TRBV7-2 NA TRBD1 TGTGCCAGCAGCTCAATCTACGGGGACAGGGGGCTCTATGGCTACACCTTC CASSSIYGDRGLYGYTF
10 TRBJ2-1 TRBV2 once NA TGTGCCAGCAGTGATATCGAGCAGTTCTTC CASSDIEQFF
13 TRBJ1-1 TRBV6-6 NA NA TGTGCCAGCAGTTACAGGGTGCACACTGAAGCTTTCTTT CASSYRVHTEAFF
15 TRBJ2-1 TRBV29-1 NA NA TGCAGCTCTGGAGCCCCAAATCAACGGCACAATGAGCAGTTCTTC CSSGAPNQRHNEQFF
12 TRBJ2-7 TRBV19 NA NA TGTGACGGACTGCTAAGCTCCTACGAGCAGTACTTC CDGLLSSYEQYF
16 TRBJ2-7 TRBV7-6 NA TRBD1 TGTGCCAGCAGCGCCCCTTTCGGGGACAGGGACTACGAGCAGTACTTC CASSAPFGDRDYEQYF
13 TRBJ1-3 TRBV10-3 NA NA TGTGCCATCAGCCTCCTGCCTGGAAACACCATATATTTT CAISLLPGNTIYF
13 TRBJ1-3 TRBV29-1 NA NA TGCAGCGTGGCAGGGTTCGGTGGAAACACCATATATTTT CSVAGFGGNTIYF
14 TRBJ1-2 TRBV19 NA TRBD1 TGTGCCAGTAGGACCGGGACAGCAATATATGGCTACACCTTC CASRTGTAIYGYTF
14 TRBJ1-1 TRBV19 NA TRBD1 TGTGCCAGTACCCAACTCGGACAGGCGTCTGAAGCTTTCTTT CASTQLGQASEAFF
11 TRBJ2-1 TRBV29-1 NA NA TGCAGCGTTGGCCTCGCCAATGAGCAGTTCTTC CSVGLANEQFF
12 TRBJ2-7 TRBV29-1 few TRBD1 TGCAGCGTGACCGGGACAGGCTACGAGCAGTACTTC CSVTGTGYEQYF